This T cell receptor (beta chain) was recorded in a study of siplizumab effects on memory and regulatory T cells. Study results and limitations: Alloreactive sequences that could be traced to unstimulated CD4+ memory cells showed a significant reduction under siplizumab. In roughly 80-95% of proliferating CD4+ or CD8+ clones, a naive or memory phenotype could not be assigned.

About 10^5 TCR templates were assayed per sample. Clones were read by immunoSEQ multiplex PCR, and TCRdb kept only the in-frame ones, dropping some. The sample includes more than 85,000 clones, 94% of them seen just once. In the case of this clone: No antigen is known for it.

Trimming removed 2 bases from V and 2 bases from J, with 6 bases in between. Germline V CDR1 and CDR2: MNHEY, SVGAGI. This CDR3 is built from 14 residues. This receptor was identified in a human donor in good health. The sample taken for sequencing was Tregs sorted from blood. The V call is TRBV6-5, the J call TRBJ2-2; no clear D. The CDR3: CASSYRINTGELFF. The CDR3 DNA is TGTGCCAGCAGTTACCGGATTAACACCGGGGAGCTGTTTTTT.